Given below is one T cell receptor beta chain in context. The specificity of this receptor is unknown. No much larger clone exists at a distance of one base, and base qualities are not known. The immunoSEQ Assay, a bias-controlled multiplex PCR, was used to amplify TCRbeta CDR3 regions from genomic DNA. The authors' analysis ran thus. Within the assay, amplification of reference gene primers was used to estimate how many nucleated cells each sample contained. To quantify the absolute abundance of each unique TCRbeta CDR3 rearrangement, sequence reads were collapsed and filtered. Productive Simpson clonality was computed per sample as the square root of Simpson's diversity index over productive rearrangements. Held by TCRdb, this immuneACCESS table contains in-frame sequences only and omits some clones. Under half of the omission traces to an unresolved V gene where checked; the cause of the rest is unknown. V and J calls and clone size are given by that table; D and trimming were obtained from the DNA. The sample table lists under 150,000 clones, around 85% of them with a count of one. Jointly, the top ten make up 6.2% of the sample.

In the prospective study, participants were roughly 18 to 90 years old, resided in 24 geographic areas of the United States, and were enrolled through a virtual design. Cohort assignment in the prospective study relied on participant-reported clinical history from a screening survey and a study questionnaire. For ImmuneRACE Cohort 3, a participant was defined as recovered based on two consecutive negative NP/OP PCR tests, clearance by a healthcare professional, or resolution of symptoms. In the prospective study, whole blood, serum and a nasopharyngeal or oropharyngeal swab were collected from each participant by mobile phlebotomists. Additional blood draws and questionnaires over an approximately 2-month period could optionally be provided by prospective study participants. Prospective study blood samples were shipped either frozen or at room temperature before DNA extraction. These data originate in a study of blood T cell repertoires in COVID-19 (dated by TCRdb to about 2020). Regarding the complete study: Samples from collaborators originated in the United States, Italy and Spain and spanned both the acute and convalescent phases of COVID-19. The samples were drawn from two sources: the first 160 participants of the ongoing ImmuneRACE study, and over 1,000 subjects contributed by 6 global collaborators. The repertoires were made available in a free public database intended to serve as a resource for research on the immune response to SARS-CoV-2. The material from the prospective study consisted of cDNA or gDNA derived from T cells, B-cell-depleted T cells, or PBMCs. Subjects who had been exposed to COVID-19, were actively infected with it, or had recovered from it provided the deeply sampled blood TCRbeta repertoires that made up the dataset. Sample metadata almost always included a de-identified subject ID, COVID-19 status, age in years and sex. Where available, HLA class I and class II types were obtained from metadata supplied by the sample provider rather than from assay-based typing. Paper-wide results and their limitations: The quantity of clinical and demographic metadata differed by source and by participant and was supplied without curation.

As encoded in the germline V gene, CDR1 is SGHTA while CDR2 is FQGNSA. The CDR3 contains 16 residues, cysteine and phenylalanine counted. CDR3 DNA is the only sequence kept; it has 48 bases, read in frame from the first base. At the junction V is shortened by 1 base and J by 4 bases; bases outside the gene matches: 8. The sequenced material came from PBMCs or T cells enriched from blood (not recorded which). The TCR originated in a woman between 40 and 55 years old who had recovered from COVID-19. Recombination joined TRBV7-2 with TRBJ2-3; 7 of the junction bases match TRBD2. The DNA sequence is given as TGTGCCAGCAGCTTAGAATCAGCGGGGATATCAGATACGCAGTATTTT. Its protein product is CASSLESAGISDTQYF.